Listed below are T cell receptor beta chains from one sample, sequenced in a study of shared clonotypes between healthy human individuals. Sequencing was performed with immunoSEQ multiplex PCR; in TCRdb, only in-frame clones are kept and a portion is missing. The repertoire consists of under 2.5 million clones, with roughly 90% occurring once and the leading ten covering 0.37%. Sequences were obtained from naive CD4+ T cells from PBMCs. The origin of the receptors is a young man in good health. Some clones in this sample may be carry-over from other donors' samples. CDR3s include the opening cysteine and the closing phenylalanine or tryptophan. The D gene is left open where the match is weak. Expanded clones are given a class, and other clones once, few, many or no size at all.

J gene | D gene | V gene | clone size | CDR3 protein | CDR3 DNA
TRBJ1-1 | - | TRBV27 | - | CASSSTFGEAFF | TGTGCCAGCAGTTCTACCTTTGGTGAAGCTTTCTTT
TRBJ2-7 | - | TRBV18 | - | CASSPDSNEQYF | TGTGCCAGCTCCCCAGACAGCAACGAGCAGTACTTC
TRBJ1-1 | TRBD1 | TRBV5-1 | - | CASSLGTGANTEAFF | TGCGCCAGCAGCTTGGGGACAGGGGCGAACACTGAAGCTTTCTTT
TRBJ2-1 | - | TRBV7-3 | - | CASSLYQRDEQFF | TGTGCCAGCAGCTTATACCAACGCGATGAGCAGTTCTTC
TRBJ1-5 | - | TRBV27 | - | CASSRFGDQPQHF | TGTGCCAGCAGTCGATTCGGCGATCAGCCCCAGCATTTT
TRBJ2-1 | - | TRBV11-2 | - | CASSLAPAESSYNEQFF | TGTGCCAGCAGCTTAGCCCCGGCGGAAAGCTCCTACAATGAGCAGTTCTTC
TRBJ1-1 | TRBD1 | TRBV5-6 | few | CASSPMGGTGTTEAFF | TGTGCCAGCAGCCCAATGGGGGGGACAGGGACCACTGAAGCTTTCTTT
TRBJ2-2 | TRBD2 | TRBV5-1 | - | CASSLAGEGSKLFF | TGCGCCAGCAGCTTGGCGGGGGAGGGGTCGAAGCTGTTTTTT
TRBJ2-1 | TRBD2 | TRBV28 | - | CASSLGGPGNEQFF | TGTGCCAGCAGTTTGGGAGGGCCGGGGAATGAGCAGTTCTTC
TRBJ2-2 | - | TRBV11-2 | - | CASSFIGSAGELFF | TGTGCCAGCAGCTTTATCGGGTCCGCCGGGGAGCTGTTTTTT
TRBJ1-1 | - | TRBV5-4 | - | CASSLVDRLNTEAFF | TGTGCCAGCAGCTTGGTCGACAGGCTGAACACTGAAGCTTTCTTT
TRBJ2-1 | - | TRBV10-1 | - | CASSDGANNEQFF | TGCGCCAGCAGTGATGGGGCAAACAATGAGCAGTTCTTC
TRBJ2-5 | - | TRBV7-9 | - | CASSLGAGGQETQYF | TGTGCCAGCAGCTTAGGGGCAGGGGGGCAAGAGACCCAGTACTTC
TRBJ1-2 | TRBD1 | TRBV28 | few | CATSRGRYGYTF | TGTGCCACGTCCAGGGGGAGGTATGGCTACACCTTC
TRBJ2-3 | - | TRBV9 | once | CASSRGSNREATDTQYF | TGTGCCAGCTCCCGTGGAAGTAATAGGGAAGCCACAGATACGCAGTATTTT
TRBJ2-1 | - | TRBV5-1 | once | CASSRDDGPVEQFF | TGCGCCAGCAGTCGCGACGATGGCCCCGTGGAGCAGTTCTTC
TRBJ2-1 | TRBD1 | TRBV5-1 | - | CASSFRDRGYNEQFF | TGCGCCAGCAGCTTTCGAGACAGGGGCTACAATGAGCAGTTCTTC
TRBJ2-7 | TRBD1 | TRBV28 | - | CASSLFSGQGHSGQYF | TGTGCCAGCAGTTTATTTTCGGGACAGGGGCACTCGGGGCAGTACTTC
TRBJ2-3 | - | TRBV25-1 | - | CASSARGVGDTQYF | TGTGCCAGCAGTGCCCGGGGCGTAGGAGATACGCAGTATTTT
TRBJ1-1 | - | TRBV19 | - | CASSGATEAFF | TGTGCCAGTAGTGGGGCTACTGAAGCTTTCTTT
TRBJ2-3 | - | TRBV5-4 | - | CASSSRGTDTQYF | TGTGCCAGCAGCTCGCGGGGCACAGATACGCAGTATTTT
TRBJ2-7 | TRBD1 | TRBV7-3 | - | CASSSPGQGLYEQYF | TGTGCCAGCAGCTCCCCCGGACAGGGACTCTACGAGCAGTACTTC
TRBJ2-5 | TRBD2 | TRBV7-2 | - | CASSSGLVQETQYF | TGTGCCAGCAGCTCCGGACTAGTCCAAGAGACCCAGTACTTC
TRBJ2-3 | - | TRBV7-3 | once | CASSWRSTDTQYF | TGTGCCAGCAGCTGGCGGAGCACAGATACGCAGTATTTT
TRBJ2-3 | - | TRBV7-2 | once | CASSPGLRRDTQYF | TGTGCCAGCAGCCCCGGACTCCGGAGAGATACGCAGTATTTT
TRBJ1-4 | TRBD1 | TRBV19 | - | CASSFDRGHNEKLFF | TGTGCCAGTAGTTTCGACAGGGGACACAATGAAAAACTGTTTTTT
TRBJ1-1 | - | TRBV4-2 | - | CASSQDGSQGSTEAFF | TGTGCCAGCAGCCAAGATGGGAGTCAGGGGAGCACTGAAGCTTTCTTT
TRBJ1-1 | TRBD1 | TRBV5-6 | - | CASSFWLQGGAFF | TGTGCCAGCAGCTTTTGGCTCCAGGGGGGAGCTTTCTTT
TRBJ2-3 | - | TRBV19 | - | CASSIVAGLDTQYF | TGTGCCAGTAGTATAGTTGCTGGACTGGATACGCAGTATTTT
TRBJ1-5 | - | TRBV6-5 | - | CASSQGLGNQPQHF | TGTGCCAGCAGTCAGGGTTTGGGCAATCAGCCCCAGCATTTT
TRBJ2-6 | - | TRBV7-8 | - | CASSEARTSGANVLTF | TGTGCCAGCAGCGAAGCCCGCACATCTGGGGCCAACGTCCTGACTTTC
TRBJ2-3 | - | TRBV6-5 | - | CASSITSSWGDTQYF | TGTGCCAGCAGCATAACTAGCTCTTGGGGAGATACGCAGTATTTT
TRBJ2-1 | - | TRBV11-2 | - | CASSRLRQPNEQFF | TGTGCCAGCAGCCGCCTCCGGCAGCCGAATGAGCAGTTCTTC
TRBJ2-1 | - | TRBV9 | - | CASSVAPGALDNEQFF | TGTGCCAGCAGCGTAGCACCGGGAGCTCTTGACAATGAGCAGTTCTTC
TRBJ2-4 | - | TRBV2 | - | CASTRPTGDKNIQYF | TGTGCCAGCACCCGACCGACAGGAGACAAAAACATTCAGTACTTC
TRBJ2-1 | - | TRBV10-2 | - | CASSVWPRAGNEQFF | TGCGCCAGCAGTGTTTGGCCCCGGGCAGGGAATGAGCAGTTCTTC
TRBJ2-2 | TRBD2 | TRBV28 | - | CASSLLRLAGGTANTGELFF | TGTGCCAGCAGTTTGCTACGACTAGCGGGAGGCACCGCGAACACCGGGGAGCTGTTTTTT
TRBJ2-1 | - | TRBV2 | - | CASSGGGNEQFF | TGTGCCAGCAGTGGAGGAGGAAATGAGCAGTTCTTC
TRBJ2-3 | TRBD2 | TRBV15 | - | CATSRFISGRTDTQYF | TGTGCCACCAGCAGATTTATTAGCGGGAGAACAGATACGCAGTATTTT
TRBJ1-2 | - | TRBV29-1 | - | CSVVMTGAQGYGYTF | TGCAGCGTTGTTATGACAGGCGCACAGGGCTATGGCTACACCTTC
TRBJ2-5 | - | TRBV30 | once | CAWSVGGETQYF | TGTGCCTGGAGTGTAGGGGGGGAGACCCAGTACTTC
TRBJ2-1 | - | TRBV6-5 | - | CASTKGPRGNEQFF | TGTGCCAGCACCAAGGGGCCCAGGGGAAATGAGCAGTTCTTC
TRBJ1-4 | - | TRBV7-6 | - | CASSSRGPTNEKLFF | TGTGCCAGCAGCTCCCGTGGGCCCACTAATGAAAAACTGTTTTTT
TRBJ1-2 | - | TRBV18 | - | CASSPLDIPDDGYTF | TGTGCCAGCTCACCACTGGACATCCCTGATGATGGCTACACCTTC
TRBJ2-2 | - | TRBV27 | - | CASSSKPPGLPTGELFF | TGTGCCAGCAGTTCAAAGCCCCCGGGACTGCCCACCGGGGAGCTGTTTTTT
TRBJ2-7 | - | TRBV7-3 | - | CASSLNSRDRNYEQYF | TGTGCCAGCAGCTTAAACTCCAGGGATCGAAATTACGAGCAGTACTTC
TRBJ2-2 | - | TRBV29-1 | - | CSVGRLLTGELFF | TGCAGCGTTGGTCGACTGCTCACCGGGGAGCTGTTTTTT
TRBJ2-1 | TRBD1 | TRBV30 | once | CAWRKQGVNEQFF | TGTGCCTGGCGAAAACAGGGGGTCAATGAGCAGTTCTTC
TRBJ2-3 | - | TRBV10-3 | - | CATTYSSGSTDTQYF | TGTGCCACCACGTATAGTAGCGGTAGCACAGATACGCAGTATTTT
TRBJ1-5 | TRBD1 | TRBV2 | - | CASTSSTGPNQPQHF | TGTGCCAGCACTTCATCGACAGGGCCCAATCAGCCCCAGCATTTT
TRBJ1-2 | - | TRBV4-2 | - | CASSQEIPRDASMRGYTF | TGTGCCAGCAGCCAAGAAATCCCGAGGGATGCCTCCATGCGGGGCTACACCTTC
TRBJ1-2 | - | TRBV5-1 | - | CASSLDPGNYGYTF | TGCGCCAGCAGCTTGGACCCGGGGAACTATGGCTACACCTTC
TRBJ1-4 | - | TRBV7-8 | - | CASSFSSGEVLFF | TGTGCCAGCAGCTTTAGCTCCGGCGAGGTCCTGTTTTTT
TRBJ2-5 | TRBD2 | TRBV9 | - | CASSTTSGRVGETQYF | TGTGCCAGCAGCACGACTAGCGGGAGGGTCGGAGAGACCCAGTACTTC
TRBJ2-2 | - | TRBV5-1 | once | CASSLAPYTGELFF | TGCGCCAGCAGCTTGGCGCCTTACACCGGGGAGCTGTTTTTT
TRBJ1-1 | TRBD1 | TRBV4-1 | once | CASSRETGGDRDTEAFF | TGCGCCAGCAGCCGGGAGACAGGGGGGGATCGGGACACTGAAGCTTTCTTT
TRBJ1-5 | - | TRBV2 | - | CASSLRSSEQPQHF | TGTGCCAGCAGTCTGCGTAGTAGTGAGCAGCCCCAGCATTTT